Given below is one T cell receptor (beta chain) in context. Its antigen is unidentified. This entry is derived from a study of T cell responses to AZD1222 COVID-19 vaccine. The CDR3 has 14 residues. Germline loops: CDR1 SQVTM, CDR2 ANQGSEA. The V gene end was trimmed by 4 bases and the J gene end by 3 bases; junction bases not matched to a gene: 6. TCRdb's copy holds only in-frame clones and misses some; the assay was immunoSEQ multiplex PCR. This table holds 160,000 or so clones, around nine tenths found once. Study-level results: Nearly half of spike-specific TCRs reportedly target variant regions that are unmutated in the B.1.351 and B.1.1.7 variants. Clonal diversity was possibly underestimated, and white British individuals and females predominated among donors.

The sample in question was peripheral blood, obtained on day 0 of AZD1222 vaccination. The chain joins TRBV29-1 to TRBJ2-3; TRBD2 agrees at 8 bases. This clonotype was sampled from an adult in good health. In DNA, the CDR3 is TGCAGCGTTGTCGTAGCGGGACTGACAGATACGCAGTATTTT. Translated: CSVVVAGLTDTQYF.